This T cell receptor (beta chain) was sequenced for a study of blood T cells in healthy people across ages. Study-wide findings and caveats: More naive CD4+ cells and higher diversity were found in long-lived than in aged donors.

The CDR3 totals 14 residues. Germline V gives CDR1 DFQATT, CDR2 SNEGSKA (reference sequence). V gave up 2 bases and J gave up 9 bases, with 20 bases separating them. This clonotype appeared many times. What it binds is unknown. Alongside a J-beta primer mix, a sample-barcoded 5' primer served in a second PCR lasting 7 to 11 cycles. TCRdb recomputed calls from the 5' RACE reads with MiXCR, one row per CDR3 protein. Here the sample spans 790,000 or so distinct CDR3 sequences, roughly 46% being singletons. The sequence was collected from a man older than 75 in good health. J is TRBJ2-7 and V is TRBV20-1, with D maybe TRBD2 (7 bases). Material: blood. CDR3 coding DNA: TGCAGTGCTAGATTGGGAGGGGGTATCCCTGGGCAGTACTTC. It translates to CSARLGGGIPGQYF.